This entry lists 7 T cell receptor beta chains sequenced from one sample in a study of identical twins. TCRdb called the 5' RACE reads again in MiXCR, with one record for every CDR3 protein. This table has around 250,000 distinct CDR3 sequences, roughly 13% appearing once. This sample was shared with a second study, whose subject was yellow fever vaccine responses in identical twins.

The sample taken for sequencing was memory (CD45RO+) T cells sorted from blood. The receptors here all came from a woman aged 18-30 years in good health.

This clonotype was seen many times. The chain is built from TRBV7-3 and TRBJ2-2; no clear D gene. V was cut by 1 base and J by 6 bases, with 3 bases left in between. Germline CDR1 reads SGHTA; CDR2 reads FQGTGA. There are 12 residues in the CDR3. The CDR3 loop reads CASSLKPGELFF. The CDR3 region has the DNA TGTGCCAGCAGCTTAAAGCCCGGGGAGCTGTTTTTT.

This clonotype was seen more than once but under ten times. The chain uses TRBV7-3 and TRBJ2-2, with 10 nucleotides matching TRBD1. V dropped 4 bases and J dropped 5; count of bases not matched to a gene: 1. The CDR3 sequence is 14 residues long. The germline CDR1 and CDR2 sequences are SGHTA and FQGTGA. CDR3 in DNA: TGTGCCAGCAGCTGGGACAGGGGTACCGGGGAGCTGTTTTTT. Translated, it gives CASSWDRGTGELFF.

The J gene is TRBJ2-1, the V gene TRBV3-1, with D possibly being TRBD1 (6 bases). This CDR3 is built from 13 residues. Germline V CDR1 and CDR2: LGHDT, YNNKEL (reference sequence). Trimming removed 0 bases at V and 9 bases at J, with 9 bases between. CDR3 in amino acids: CASSQEAGVEQFF. CDR3 in DNA: TGTGCCAGCAGCCAAGAAGCAGGGGTTGAGCAGTTCTTC.

This clonotype was seen a handful of times. The V gene is TRBV18, the J gene TRBJ1-5, with D maybe TRBD1 (6 bases). The CDR3 covers 18 residues. Germline V lookup: CDR1 KGHSH, CDR2 LQKENI. Trimming pared 1 base from V and 0 bases from J, leaving 16 bases between. The CDR3 bases are TGTGCCAGCTCACCACTGTCCTTAACAGGGAATAGCAATCAGCCCCAGCATTTT. Translating gives CASSPLSLTGNSNQPQHF.

This clonotype was observed at least ten times. The chain joins TRBV12-3 or TRBV12-4 to TRBJ2-5; 9 bases map to TRBD1. The CDR3 is 17 amino acids. Trimming removed 3 bases from V and 1 base from J; junction bases left unmatched: 9. The DNA of the CDR3 is TGTGCCAGCAGTTTTAGTGGGATGGGACAGGGCCAAGAGACCCAGTACTTC. It codes for CASSFSGMGQGQETQYF.

The chain joins TRBV11-2 to TRBJ2-3, with 13 bases matching TRBD2. Germline lookup yields CDR1 SGHAT and CDR2 FQNNGV. V lost 2 bases and J lost 6; bases outside the gene matches: 8. This CDR3 region has 17 residues. The CDR3 loop is CASSLKLAGGPFDTQYF. The CDR3 region has the DNA TGTGCCAGCAGCTTAAAACTAGCGGGGGGGCCCTTTGATACGCAGTATTTT.

In this sample, this clonotype turned up many times. This sequence joins TRBV28 and TRBJ2-3; D gene unclear. Germline values: CDR1 MDHEN, CDR2 SYDVKM. V lost 5 bases, J lost 5 bases, and 5 bases lay in between. The CDR3 contains 11 residues. CDR3 nucleotide sequence: TGTGCCAGCAGTAGGAGAGATACGCAGTATTTT. The encoded protein is CASSRRDTQYF.